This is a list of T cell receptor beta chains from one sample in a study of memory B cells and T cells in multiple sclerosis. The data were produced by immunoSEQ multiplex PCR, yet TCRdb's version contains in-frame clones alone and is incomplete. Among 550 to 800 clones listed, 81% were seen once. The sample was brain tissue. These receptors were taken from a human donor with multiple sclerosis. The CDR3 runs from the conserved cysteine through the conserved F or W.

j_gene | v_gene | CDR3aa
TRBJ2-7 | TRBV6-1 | CASNPGTAYSYEQYF
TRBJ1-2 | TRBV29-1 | CSVEISKGTGNYGYTF
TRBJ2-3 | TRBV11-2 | CASSPTGGGNTDTQYF
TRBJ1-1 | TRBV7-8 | CASSLGAGGGTEAFF
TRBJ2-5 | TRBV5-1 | CASSLARGSETQYF
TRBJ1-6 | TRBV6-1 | CASRQGGGSPLHF
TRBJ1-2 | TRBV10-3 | CAISSIQGANYGYTF
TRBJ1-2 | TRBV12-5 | CASGRRHLQGKTYGYTF
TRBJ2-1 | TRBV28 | CASRGTSGSNEQFF
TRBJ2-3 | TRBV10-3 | CAIRGGQATFADTQYF
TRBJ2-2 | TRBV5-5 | CASSLQPGAVYTGELFF
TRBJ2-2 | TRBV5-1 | CASTMGPPNTGELFF
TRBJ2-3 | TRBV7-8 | CASSPDRELDTQYF
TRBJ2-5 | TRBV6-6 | CASTTEGTQETQYF
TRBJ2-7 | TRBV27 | CASSLTQIQGSSYEQYF
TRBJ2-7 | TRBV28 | CASSLSGTEGEQYF
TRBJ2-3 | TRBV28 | CASSLRKRGGLDTQYF
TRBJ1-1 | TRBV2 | CASSEQGPSAEAFF
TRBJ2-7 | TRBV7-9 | CASSSSAVAGRRVYEQYF
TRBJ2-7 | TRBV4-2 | CASSQEGGGEQYF
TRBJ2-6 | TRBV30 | CAWSYGGASSGANVLTF
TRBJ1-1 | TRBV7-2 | CASRLRQGLTEAFF
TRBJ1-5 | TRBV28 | CASSPRGGLNQPQHF
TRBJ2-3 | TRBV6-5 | CASSSTSGSWYTQYF
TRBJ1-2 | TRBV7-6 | CASSARTKSRKTYGYTF
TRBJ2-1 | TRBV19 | CASSPRGRVVLNEQFF
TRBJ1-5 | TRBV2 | CASNLGTANNQPQHF
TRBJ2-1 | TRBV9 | CASSVTGLAGVDYNEQFF
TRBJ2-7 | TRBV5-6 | CASSLFSGEQYF
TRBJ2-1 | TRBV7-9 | CASSTTPGLAGGPSHEQFF
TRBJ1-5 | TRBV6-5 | CASSFGTLYSNQPQHF
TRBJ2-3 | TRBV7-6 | CASSLQVGTQYF
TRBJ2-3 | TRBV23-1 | CASSGTAQGDTQYF
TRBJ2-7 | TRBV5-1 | CASSLIGTGPTSWQYF
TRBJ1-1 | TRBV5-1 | CASANGQGINTEAFF
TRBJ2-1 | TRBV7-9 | CASSPSGDGYNEQFF
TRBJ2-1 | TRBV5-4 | CASSSGLAGGVSYNEQFF
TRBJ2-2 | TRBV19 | CASSKRLTGELFF
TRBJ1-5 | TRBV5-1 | CASSLGGGADGLNQPQHF
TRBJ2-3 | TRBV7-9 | CASSLGTGSGDTQYF
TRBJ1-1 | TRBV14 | CASSQDLVTEAFF
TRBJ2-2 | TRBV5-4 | CASSLELAANTGELFF
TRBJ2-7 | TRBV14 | CASSQDLVRRIEF
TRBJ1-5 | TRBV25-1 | CASSGRGFYQPQHF
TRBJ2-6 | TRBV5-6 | CASSLRGPGANVLTF
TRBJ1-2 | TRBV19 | CASSIRPRGTVNYGYTF
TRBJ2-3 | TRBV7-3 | CASSLTSGGADTQYF
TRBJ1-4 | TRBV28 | CASNRGQVEKLFF
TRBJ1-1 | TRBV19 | CASSIQEWSTEAFF
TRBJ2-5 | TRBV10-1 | CASSSGGDPQETQYF
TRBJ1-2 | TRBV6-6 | CASSPPGAGYGYTF